Following are 2 T cell receptor beta chains from one sample sequenced in a study of OX40 agonist ivuxolimab in advanced cancers. Libraries were prepared by immunoSEQ multiplex PCR; TCRdb keeps only in-frame clonotypes and omits some of them. The table shows 96,000 or so clones, with roughly 87% occurring only once. Sequencing was performed on CD4+ or CD8+ T cells sorted from blood, taken in a trial of the OX40 agonist ivuxolimab. Source of these receptors: an adult with an advanced solid tumor such as melanoma, head and neck, liver or kidney cancer.

The rearrangement joins TRBV30 to TRBJ2-7; TRBD2 might be the D (7 bases). The CDR3 has 15 residues. Trimming shortened V by 0 bases and J by 0 bases, and 12 bases separated the two germline ends. Germline CDR1 reads GTSNPN; CDR2 reads SVGIG (reference sequence). The CDR3 loop reads CAWSVAAGASYEQYF. CDR3 in DNA: TGTGCCTGGAGTGTAGCGGCGGGGGCCTCCTACGAGCAGTACTTC.

The chain has TRBV18 and TRBJ2-7; no clear D. The CDR3 consists of 13 residues. V was shortened by 0 bases and J by 2 bases, with 5 bases between the two germline ends. Germline V gene lookup returns CDR1 KGHSH and CDR2 LQKENI. CDR3 sequence reads: CASSPPGPYEQYF. The DNA for the CDR3 is TGTGCCAGCTCACCACCAGGTCCCTACGAGCAGTACTTC.